The sequence of this TCR beta chain was determined in a study of vaccination and CD4 T cells after COVID-19. Study background: Post-diagnosis, post-COVID samples were collected after a median approximately three months, ranging 35 to 161.

Stated treatment: approximately 9-day PBMC culture with coronavirus spike peptide pools or control peptides (ViraFEST assay). Culture conditions combined a few million PBMCs per well with around 9.7 IU/ml IL-2 and roughly 9.1 ug/ml peptide pools. Once obtained from cultured CD4+ T cells, the DNA was sequenced using the Oncomine TCR Beta short-read assay. Researchers extracted genomic DNA from CD4+ T cells that had been cultured. One entry per CDR3 protein results from TCRdb running MiXCR on the PCR reads. The sample has tens of thousands of distinct CDR3 sequences, roughly two fifths seen once. The CDR3 contains 16 residues. CDR1 and CDR2 (germline): KGHDR, SFDVKD. The J segment lost 3 bases and the V segment lost 9 bases, leaving 13 bases of the junction unmatched. This clonotype occurred once. What it binds is unknown.

Sequenced: CD4+ T cells from blood, cultured in vitro. The receptor was derived from a human donor who had recovered from COVID-19. The chain couples TRBV24-1 to TRBJ2-1; 7 positions match TRBD1. CDR3 DNA sequence: TGTGCCACCGACAGGGTCAAAAGGTATTTCTACAATGAGCAGTTCTTC. This translates into CATDRVKRYFYNEQFF.